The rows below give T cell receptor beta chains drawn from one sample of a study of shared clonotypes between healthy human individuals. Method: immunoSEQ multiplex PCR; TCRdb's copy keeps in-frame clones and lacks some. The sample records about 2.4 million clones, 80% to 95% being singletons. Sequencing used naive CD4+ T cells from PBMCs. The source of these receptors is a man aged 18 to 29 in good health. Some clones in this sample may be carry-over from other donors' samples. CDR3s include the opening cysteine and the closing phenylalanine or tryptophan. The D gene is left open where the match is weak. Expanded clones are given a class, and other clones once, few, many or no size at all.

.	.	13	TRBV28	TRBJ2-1	TGTGCCAGCAGTTTGGTAAGCCACCTGGAGAAGTTCTTC	CASSLVSHLEKFF
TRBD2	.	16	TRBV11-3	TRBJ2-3	TGTGCCAGCAGCCGATTAGCGGGAGACCACACAGATACGCAGTATTTT	CASSRLAGDHTDTQYF
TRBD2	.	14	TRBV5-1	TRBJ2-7	TGCGCCAGCAAAACCGGGACTAGCTATGACGAGCAGTACTTC	CASKTGTSYDEQYF
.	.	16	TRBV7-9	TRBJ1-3	TGTGCCAGCAGCTGGGGAGACACGAACTCTGGAAACACCATATATTTT	CASSWGDTNSGNTIYF
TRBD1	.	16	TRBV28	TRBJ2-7	TGTGCCAGCAGTCCTATAACCGGGACAGGCACCTACGAGCAGTACTTC	CASSPITGTGTYEQYF
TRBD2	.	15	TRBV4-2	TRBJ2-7	TGTGCCAGCAGTGCGACTAGCGGGGCCTCCTACGAGCAGTACTTC	CASSATSGASYEQYF
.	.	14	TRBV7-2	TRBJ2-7	TGTGCCAGCAGCTTATGGGGGATTTCCTACGAGCAGTACTTC	CASSLWGISYEQYF
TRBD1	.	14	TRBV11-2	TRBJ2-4	TGTGCCAGCAGCCCCTCGACAGGGGTGGGCATTCAGTACTTC	CASSPSTGVGIQYF
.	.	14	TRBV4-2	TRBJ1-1	TGTGCCAGCAGCCAAGATACCAGGCTACCTGAAGCTTTCTTT	CASSQDTRLPEAFF
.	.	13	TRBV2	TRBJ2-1	TGTGCCGCTAGCGGTAACGAGGGGGGTGAGCAGTTCTTC	CAASGNEGGEQFF
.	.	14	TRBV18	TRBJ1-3	TGTGCCAGCTCTACGGGGGGCTCTGGAAACACCATATATTTT	CASSTGGSGNTIYF
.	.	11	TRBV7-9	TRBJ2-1	TGTGCCAGCAGCGACTACAATGAGCAGTTCTTC	CASSDYNEQFF
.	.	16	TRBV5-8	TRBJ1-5	TGTGCCAGCAGCTTGAGGGGGGCCCAGTTCGGTCAGCCCCAGCATTTT	CASSLRGAQFGQPQHF
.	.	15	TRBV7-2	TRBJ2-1	TGTGCCAGCAGCTTAGCGACCAGAACCTACAATGAGCAGTTCTTC	CASSLATRTYNEQFF
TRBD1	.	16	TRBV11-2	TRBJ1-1	TGTGCCAGCAGCTTAGCTGGGATCCACAGGGGCACTGAAGCTTTCTTT	CASSLAGIHRGTEAFF
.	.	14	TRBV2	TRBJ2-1	TGTGCCAGCAGGGGGGCCGGAGCCTACAATGAGCAGTTCTTC	CASRGAGAYNEQFF
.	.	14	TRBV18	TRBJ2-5	TGTGCCAGCTCACCACTAGGACAGCAAGAGACCCAGTACTTC	CASSPLGQQETQYF
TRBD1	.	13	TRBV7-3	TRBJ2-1	TGTGCCAGCGGAGGGACAGGGGTGCGTGAGCAGTTCTTC	CASGGTGVREQFF
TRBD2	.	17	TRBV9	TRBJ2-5	TGTGCCAGCAGCGGTAGTGGGGGGACTAGCAGGGCGGAGACCCAGTACTTC	CASSGSGGTSRAETQYF
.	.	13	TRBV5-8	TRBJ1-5	TGTGCCAGCAGCTTCGGGTACAATCAGCCCCAGCATTTT	CASSFGYNQPQHF
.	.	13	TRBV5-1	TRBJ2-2	TGCGCCAGCAGCTCGCGGGGAACCGGGGAGCTGTTTTTT	CASSSRGTGELFF
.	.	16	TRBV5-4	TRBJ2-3	TGTGCCAGCAGCTTGGCTTCAAAGGGAAGCACAGATACGCAGTATTTT	CASSLASKGSTDTQYF
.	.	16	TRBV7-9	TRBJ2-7	TGTGCCAGCAGCTTAGCGCTAGCGTCTACCTCCTACGAGCAGTACTTC	CASSLALASTSYEQYF
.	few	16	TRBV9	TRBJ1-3	TGTGCCAGCAGCGCGACCTGGACAGCCTCTGGAAACACCATATATTTT	CASSATWTASGNTIYF
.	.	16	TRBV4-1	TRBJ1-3	TGCGCCAGCAGCCAAGATCCGGGCAGGGCTGGAAACACCATATATTTT	CASSQDPGRAGNTIYF
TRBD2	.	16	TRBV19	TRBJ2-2	TGTGCCAGTAGTATAGTAGCGGGTTCGAACACCGGGGAGCTGTTTTTT	CASSIVAGSNTGELFF
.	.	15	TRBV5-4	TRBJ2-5	TGTGCCAGCAGCTTGGGTGTCGGGCGAGCGGAGACCCAGTACTTC	CASSLGVGRAETQYF
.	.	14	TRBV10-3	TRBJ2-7	TGTGCCATCAGTGAGTCTACGTACTCCTACGAGCAGTACTTC	CAISESTYSYEQYF
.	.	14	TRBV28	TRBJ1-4	TGTGCCAGCAGTATCAGCCCAACTAATGAAAAACTGTTTTTT	CASSISPTNEKLFF
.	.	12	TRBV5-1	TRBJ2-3	TGCGCCAGCAGATCTGACGGACCCTACAAGTATTTT	CASRSDGPYKYF
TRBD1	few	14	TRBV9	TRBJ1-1	TGTGCCAGCAGCGCCCAACAGGGGCGCACTGAAGCTTTCTTT	CASSAQQGRTEAFF
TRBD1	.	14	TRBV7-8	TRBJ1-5	TGTGCCAGCAGCTTGACAGGGGGGAGACAGCCCCAGCATTTT	CASSLTGGRQPQHF
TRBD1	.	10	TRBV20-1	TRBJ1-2	TGCAGTGTAACAGGGGTAGGCTACACCTTC	CSVTGVGYTF
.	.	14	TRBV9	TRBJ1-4	TGTGCCAGCGGTTTGAGTGCAACTAATGAAAAACTGTTTTTT	CASGLSATNEKLFF
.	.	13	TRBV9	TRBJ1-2	TGTGCCAGCAGCGTAGCTGCAGGGTATGGCTACACCTTC	CASSVAAGYGYTF
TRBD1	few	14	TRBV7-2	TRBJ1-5	TGTGCCAGCAGCTCGGACAGGTTTAATCAGCCCCAGCATTTT	CASSSDRFNQPQHF
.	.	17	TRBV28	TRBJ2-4	TGTGCCAGCAGTTCTTTGGACAGTCCCTTAGCCAAAAACATTCAGTACTTC	CASSSLDSPLAKNIQYF
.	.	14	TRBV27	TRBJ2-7	TGTGCCAGCAGGAGCCAGGGTAATCGGTACGAGCAGTACTTC	CASRSQGNRYEQYF